This TCR beta chain comes out of a study of regulatory T cells in long-lasting Graves disease. The CDR3 has 14 amino acids. Trimming pared 1 base from V and 8 bases from J, leaving 12 bases between. CDR1 is LGHNA, CDR2 YNFKEQ, per germline. On this clonotype: Its antigen is not known.

Specified time point: persistent/refractory GD, antithyroid drugs over 5 years with positive TRAb. From RNA extracted from PBMCs, the TCR library was made. HTBI primers from iRepertoire and Arm-PCR of CDR3 regions yielded the TCR beta libraries. Via MiXCR, TCRdb re-called the multiplex PCR reads, giving one row per CDR3 protein. The sample contains about 470,000 distinct CDR3 sequences, less than 25% of which appear only once. Notes on the study in general: There were preferences for TRBV28, TRBJ1-2 and TRBJ2-5 in persistent disease.

The chain couples TRBV4-2 to TRBJ2-1, with D tentatively TRBD2 (6 bases). The source of this sequence is a female donor with Graves disease. The sample here was peripheral blood mononuclear cells (PBMCs), taken when the disease was refractory, from a patient treated with antithyroid drugs. CDR3 DNA: TGTGCCAGCAGCCAAGTGGTTGCTAGCGATGAGCAGTTCTTC. Encoded protein: CASSQVVASDEQFF.